Here is one T cell receptor (beta chain) with its context. What it binds is unknown. Patients were ineligible given autoimmune disease history or systemic immunosuppression. V lost 0 bases and J lost 9, with 26 bases in between. The germline gives CDR1 LGHNA, CDR2 YSLEER. The CDR3 is made up of 18 amino acids. The data were taken from a study of OX40 agonist ivuxolimab in advanced cancers. General study results and limits: Antigen targets of the expanded peripheral T cells went undetermined. Nonresponders included some who also had low normalized T-cell clonal expansion.

The assay was immunoSEQ multiplex PCR, and TCRdb's table has in-frame clones only and misses some. In the table there are 90,000 to 100,000 clones, approximately 83% of which are singletons. The sequenced sample was CD4+ or CD8+ T cells sorted from blood, obtained in a trial of the OX40 agonist ivuxolimab. The V call is TRBV4-3, the J call TRBJ1-1, with unresolved D. The sequence was obtained from an adult with an advanced solid tumor such as melanoma, head and neck, liver or kidney cancer. The CDR3 region is CASSQDPLSWQRSFQAFF. For the CDR3, the DNA is TGCGCCAGCAGCCAAGATCCTCTTTCGTGGCAGAGGAGTTTTCAAGCTTTCTTT.